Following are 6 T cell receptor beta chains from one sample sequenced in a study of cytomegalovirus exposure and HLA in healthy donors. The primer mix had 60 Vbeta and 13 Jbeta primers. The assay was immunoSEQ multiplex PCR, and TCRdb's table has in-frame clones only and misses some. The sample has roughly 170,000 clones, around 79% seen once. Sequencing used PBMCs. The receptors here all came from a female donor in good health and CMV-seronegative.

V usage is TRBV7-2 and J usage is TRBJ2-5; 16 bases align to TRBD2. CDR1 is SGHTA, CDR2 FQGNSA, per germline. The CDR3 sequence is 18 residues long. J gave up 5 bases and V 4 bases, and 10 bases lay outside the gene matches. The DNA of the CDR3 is TGTGCCAGCAGCTGGATGGGGACTAGCGGGGGGGCTAAGGAGACCCAGTACTTC. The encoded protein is CASSWMGTSGGAKETQYF.

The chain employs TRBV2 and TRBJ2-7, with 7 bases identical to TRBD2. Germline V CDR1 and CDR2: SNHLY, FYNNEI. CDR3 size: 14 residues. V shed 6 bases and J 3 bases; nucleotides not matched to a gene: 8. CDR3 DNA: TGTGCCAGCAGCAACGCGGGAGACCTCTACGAGCAGTACTTC. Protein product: CASSNAGDLYEQYF.

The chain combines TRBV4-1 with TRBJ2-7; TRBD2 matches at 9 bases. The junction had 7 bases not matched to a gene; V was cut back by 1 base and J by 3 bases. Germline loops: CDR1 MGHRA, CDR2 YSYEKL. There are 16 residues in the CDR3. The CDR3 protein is CASSQASGRTFYEQYF. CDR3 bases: TGCGCCAGCAGCCAAGCCAGCGGGAGGACTTTCTACGAGCAGTACTTC.

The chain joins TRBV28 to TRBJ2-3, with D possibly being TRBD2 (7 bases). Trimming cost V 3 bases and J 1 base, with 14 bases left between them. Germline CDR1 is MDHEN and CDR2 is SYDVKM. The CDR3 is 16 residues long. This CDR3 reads CASSLRGQRGTDTQYF. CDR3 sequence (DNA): TGTGCCAGCAGTTTGCGGGGGCAGCGGGGCACAGATACGCAGTATTTT.

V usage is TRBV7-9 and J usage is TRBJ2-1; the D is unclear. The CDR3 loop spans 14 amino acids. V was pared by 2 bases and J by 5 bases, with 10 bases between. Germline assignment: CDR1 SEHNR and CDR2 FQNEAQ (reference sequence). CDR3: CASSLTTTNNEQFF. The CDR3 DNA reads TGTGCCAGCAGCTTAACAACCACTAACAATGAGCAGTTCTTC.

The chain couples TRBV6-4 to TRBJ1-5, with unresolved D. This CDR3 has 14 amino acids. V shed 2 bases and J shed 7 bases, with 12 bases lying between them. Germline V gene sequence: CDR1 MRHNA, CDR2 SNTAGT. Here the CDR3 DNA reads TGTGCCAGCAGTGACATATCGGGAGGCCAGCCCCAGCATTTT. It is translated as CASSDISGGQPQHF.